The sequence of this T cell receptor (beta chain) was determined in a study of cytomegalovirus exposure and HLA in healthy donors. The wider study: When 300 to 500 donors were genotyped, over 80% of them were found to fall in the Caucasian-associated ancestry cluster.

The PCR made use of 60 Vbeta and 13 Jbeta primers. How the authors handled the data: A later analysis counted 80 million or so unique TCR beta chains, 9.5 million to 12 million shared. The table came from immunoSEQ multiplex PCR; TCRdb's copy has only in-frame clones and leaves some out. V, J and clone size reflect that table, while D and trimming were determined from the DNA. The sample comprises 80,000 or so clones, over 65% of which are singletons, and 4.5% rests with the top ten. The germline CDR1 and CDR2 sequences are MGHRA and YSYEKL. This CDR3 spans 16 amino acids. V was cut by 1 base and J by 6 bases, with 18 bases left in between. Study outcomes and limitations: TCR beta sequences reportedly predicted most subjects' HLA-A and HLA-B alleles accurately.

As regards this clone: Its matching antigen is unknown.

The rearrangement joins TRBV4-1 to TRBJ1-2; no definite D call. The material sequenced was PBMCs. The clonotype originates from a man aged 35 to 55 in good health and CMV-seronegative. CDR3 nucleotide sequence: TGCGCCAGCAGCCAAGGATCGAGGAGATTAACGGATGGCTACACCTTC. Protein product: CASSQGSRRLTDGYTF.